What follows are 9 T cell receptor beta chains derived from one specimen sequenced in a study of vaccination and CD4 T cells after COVID-19. The antigens of these receptors remain unknown. The treatment was: roughly 11-day PBMC culture with coronavirus spike peptide pools or control peptides (ViraFEST assay). At the Johns Hopkins FTIC core, DNA taken from cultured CD4+ T cells was sequenced by way of the Oncomine TCR Beta short-read assay. MiXCR, run by TCRdb on the PCR reads, gives a single entry per CDR3 protein. The sample includes more than 20,000 distinct CDR3 sequences, approximately 40% seen only once; the top ten take 7.2%. Sequencing was carried out using CD4+ T cells from blood, cultured in vitro. All receptors come from a human donor who had recovered from COVID-19.

This chain joins TRBV27 and TRBJ1-5, with D hard to call. This CDR3 spans 12 amino acids. The germline gives CDR1 MNHEY, CDR2 SMNVEV (reference sequence). Trimming stripped 7 bases from V and 6 bases from J, with 10 bases between. The CDR3 is CASIRGAQPQHF. CDR3 coding DNA: TGTGCCAGCATAAGAGGTGCTCAGCCCCAGCATTTT.

This clonotype was counted only a few times. V usage is TRBV6-2 or TRBV6-3 and J usage is TRBJ2-2; 9 bases match TRBD1. This CDR3 contains 14 residues. The V gene end was trimmed by 5 bases and the J gene end by 7 bases; junction bases not matched to a gene: 5. Germline lookup yields CDR1 MNHEY and CDR2 SVGEGT. CDR3 sequence reads: CASSRTGEGGELFF. The CDR3 nucleotides read TGTGCCAGCAGTAGGACAGGGGAGGGCGGGGAGCTGTTTTTT.

Here the CDR3 reads CASSPLGTGKNYEQYF. The CDR3 bases are TGTGCCAGCAGCCCACTTGGGACAGGGAAAAACTACGAGCAGTACTTC. The rearrangement links TRBV7-9 to TRBJ2-7; TRBD1 aligns across 9 bases. Germline V gene lookup returns CDR1 SEHNR and CDR2 FQNEAQ (reference sequence). With V trimmed by 5 bases and J by 3 bases, 11 bases remained unmatched. The CDR3 is 16 amino acids.

This clonotype was observed a few times. The chain employs TRBV28 and TRBJ2-5; D remains ambiguous. The CDR3 consists of 12 residues. Germline V gives CDR1 MDHEN, CDR2 SYDVKM. The V and J ends lost 9 bases and 2 bases respectively, with 10 bases between them. In DNA, the CDR3 is TGTGCCAGTGCCGTGGGGCAAGAGACCCAGTACTTC. Protein sequence: CASAVGQETQYF.

This clonotype has just a few counts. V and J are TRBV6-1 and TRBJ1-1; TRBD1 aligns across 8 bases. The CDR3 sequence is 14 residues long. CDR1 MNHNS and CDR2 SASEGT come from the germline V gene. V dropped 6 bases and J dropped 6; count of bases not matched to a gene: 9. The CDR3 loop is CASRSQGDVAEAFF. CDR3 DNA sequence: TGTGCCAGCAGGTCACAGGGGGATGTCGCTGAAGCTTTCTTT.

The chain uses TRBV2 and TRBJ1-2; no firm D call. This CDR3 contains 14 residues. The V end was cut by 5 bases, the J end by 2 bases, with 12 bases between. CDR1 and CDR2 (germline): SNHLY, FYNNEI. CDR3 sequence: CASSYGGPNYGYTF. The CDR3 bases are TGTGCCAGCAGTTACGGAGGGCCCAACTATGGCTACACCTTC.

The V call is TRBV20-1, the J call TRBJ1-1, with 9 positions matching TRBD1. The CDR3 has 14 amino acids. Germline loops: CDR1 DFQATT, CDR2 SNEGSKA (reference sequence). V was pared by 4 bases and J by 5 bases, with 8 bases of the junction left unmatched. DNA of the CDR3: TGCAGTGCTATAAACAGGGGGCGTGGGACTGAAGCTTTCTTT. It is translated as CSAINRGRGTEAFF.

The J gene is TRBJ1-2, the V gene TRBV10-1; TRBD1 might be the D (6 bases). CDR3 size: 14 residues. V was cut by 4 bases and J by 4 bases, with 13 bases left in between. Looked up from germline, CDR1 is WNHNN and CDR2 is SYGVQD (reference sequence). In DNA, the CDR3 is TGCGCCAGCAGTGCCACACAGGGCTTCTATGGCTACACCTTC. This translates into CASSATQGFYGYTF.

This clonotype was counted only a few times. CDR3 loop: CASSETGRGEQYF. The CDR3 region has the DNA TGTGCCAGCAGTGAAACAGGAAGGGGCGAGCAGTACTTC. This chain connects TRBV2 to TRBJ2-7, with D perhaps TRBD1 (5 bases). The CDR3 extends over 13 amino acids. V lost 2 bases and J lost 6, with 11 bases in between. Germline V gives CDR1 SNHLY, CDR2 FYNNEI.